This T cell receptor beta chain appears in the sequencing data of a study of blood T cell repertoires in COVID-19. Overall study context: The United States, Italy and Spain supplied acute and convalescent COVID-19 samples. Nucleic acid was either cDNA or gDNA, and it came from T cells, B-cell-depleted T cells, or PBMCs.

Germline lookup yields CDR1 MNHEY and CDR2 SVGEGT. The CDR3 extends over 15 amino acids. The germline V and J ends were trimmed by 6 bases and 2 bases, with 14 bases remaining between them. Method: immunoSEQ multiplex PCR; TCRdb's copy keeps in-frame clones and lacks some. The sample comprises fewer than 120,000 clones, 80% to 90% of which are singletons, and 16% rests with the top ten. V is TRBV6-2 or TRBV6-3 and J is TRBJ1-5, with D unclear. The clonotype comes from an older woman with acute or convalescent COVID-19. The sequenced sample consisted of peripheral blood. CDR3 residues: CASSVPGHGNQPQHF. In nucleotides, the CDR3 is TGTGCCAGCAGCGTACCGGGTCACGGCAATCAGCCCCAGCATTTT.